This TCR beta chain was obtained from a study of cytomegalovirus exposure and HLA in healthy donors. Findings and caveats of the study: Donors were assumed by presence/absence analyses to have roughly uniform sequencing depth.

PCR was performed using 60 Vbeta and 13 Jbeta primers. The assay was immunoSEQ multiplex PCR, and TCRdb's table has in-frame clones only and misses some. The sample has about 160,000 clones, around 76% seen once; the top ten hold roughly 1.4%. Germline-derived CDR1 and CDR2 are SGHTA and FQGNSA. Germline trimming cut 1 base from V and 5 bases from J; bases unmatched to any gene: 3. CDR3 length: 14 amino acids. About this clone: The antigen is not known.

The source of this sequence is a man aged 35-49 years in good health and CMV-seronegative. The sequencing sample was made of PBMCs. The chain couples TRBV7-2 to TRBJ1-1, with 8 nucleotides matching TRBD1. Here the CDR3 DNA reads TGTGCCAGCAGCTTAGGACAGGGGCGGACTGAAGCTTTCTTT. This codes for CASSLGQGRTEAFF.